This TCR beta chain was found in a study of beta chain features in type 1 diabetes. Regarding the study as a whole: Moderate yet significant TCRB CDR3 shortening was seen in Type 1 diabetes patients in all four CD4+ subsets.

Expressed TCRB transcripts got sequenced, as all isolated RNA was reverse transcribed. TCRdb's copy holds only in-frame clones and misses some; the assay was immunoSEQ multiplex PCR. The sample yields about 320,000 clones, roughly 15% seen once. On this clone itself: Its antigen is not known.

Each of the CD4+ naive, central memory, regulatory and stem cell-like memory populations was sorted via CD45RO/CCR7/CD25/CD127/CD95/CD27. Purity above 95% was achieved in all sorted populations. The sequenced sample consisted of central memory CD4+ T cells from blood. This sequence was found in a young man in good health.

CDR3 amino acids: CASSASGGGWLFF. CDR3 coding DNA: TGTGCCAGCAGTGCGTCAGGGGGGGGATGGCTGTTTTTT. The chain couples TRBV6-6 to TRBJ1-4; TRBD1 agrees at 7 bases. Trimming took 5 bases from V and 14 from J; bases not matched to a gene: 11. Germline V gene data show CDR1 as MNHNY and CDR2 as SVGAGI (reference sequence). The CDR3 contains 13 residues.